This T cell receptor beta chain originates from a study of T-cell memory formation after mild COVID-19 (dated by TCRdb to 2020 to 2023). Study-wide context: TCR sequence clusters from the two donors were largely donor specific. Longitudinal TCRalpha and TCRbeta repertoire sequencing tracked T-cell clones expanding and contracting after mild COVID-19 in a couple of donors. Two young, previously healthy adult volunteers, one female and one male, were included in the cohort. What the study reported, not specific to this receptor: The study covered only two mild cases, and larger cohorts including severe cases with pre-infection samples were considered necessary. Whether the second-wave clones peaking on day 37 were SARS-CoV-2 specific was not confirmed. Some responding clones were found in pre-infection memory, which suggests that pre-existing cross-reactive memory T cells took part in the SARS-CoV-2 response. Contracting CD4+ clones turned up mainly in the CM and EM memory subsets, whereas EMRA was where CD8+ clones were enriched. From day 15 to 85, contracting clones showed balanced CD4/CD8 phenotypes, whereas a second wave of clones that expanded from day 15 to 37 leaned towards CD4+.

In the case of this clonotype: The clone's antigen remains unknown. Base qualities are missing; no much larger clone stands one base away.

The germline V gene (reference sequence) gives CDR1 as DFQATT and CDR2 as SNEGSKA. V is trimmed back by 0 bases and J by 1 base, and the junction contains 6 bases that no gene match accounts for. The CDR3 has 18 amino acids, counting the end cysteine and phenylalanine. Only CDR3 DNA remains: 54 bases, in frame from the first base. Sequencing instrument: Illumina NovaSeq 6000. TCRalpha and TCRbeta cDNA libraries were constructed by 5'RACE with constant-segment primers, with sample barcodes and unique molecular identifiers being introduced. RNA was extracted from every sample with Trizol reagent. Library amplification was performed in two PCR steps, and a second sample barcode and Illumina TruSeq adapters were introduced in the second step. The libraries were sequenced on an Illumina NovaSeq using 2 x 150 bp paired-end reads. Turning to the authors' computational methods: Reads were demultiplexed and collapsed into UMI-guided consensus sequences with migec v1.2.7. Using mixcr v2.1.11, the UMI consensuses were aligned to TRA and TRB V and J templates and assembled into clonotypes. Expanded or contracted clonotypes were those called significant by both edgeR and NoisET, with noise models trained on biological replicates. For edgeR calls, a false discovery rate-adjusted p below 0.01 and a log2 fold-change threshold of 1 were applied. As an exploratory analysis of dynamics, PCA with hierarchical clustering was applied to max-normalized trajectories of the 1000 most abundant clonotypes. Separately sequenced CD4+ and CD8+ repertoires were used to assign a CD4 or CD8 phenotype to each responding clone. The raw public reads went through TCRdb reprocessing: fastp at Q25, MiXCR clone calling, in-frame beta chains kept. Every entry covers one CDR3 protein and lists the most common genes and DNA from its rows. These V and J calls rely on TCRdb rather than the paper's analysis. Here the sample has over 45,000 distinct CDR3 sequences; over 8.5% occur a single time. The ten most abundant clones make up 10% to 15% of the sample.

Ficoll-Paque density gradient centrifugation was used to isolate PBMCs. This clonotype was obtained from an adult woman who had mild COVID-19 (a few samples of this study predate the infection). The sample titles of this study are shuffled in the database, so cell type and time point are left out; the donor was told from shared clones. The chain employs TRBV20-1 and TRBJ2-6; 10 bases in between match TRBD1. The sequencing sample was made of PBMCs or a T cell subset sorted from them (not recorded which). CDR3 loop: CSARDLTGGISGANVLTF. In nucleotide form, the sequence is TGCAGTGCTAGAGACCTGACAGGGGGCATATCTGGGGCCAACGTCCTGACTTTC.